This entry lists 32 T cell receptor beta chains sequenced from one sample in a study of blood T cell repertoires in COVID-19. Repertoires were generated with immunoSEQ multiplex PCR, while TCRdb's copy carries only in-frame clones and drops some. Here the sample spans about 47,000 clones, around 83% being singletons. The source material was peripheral blood. These receptor sequences come from a man between 60 and 70 years old with active COVID-19.

The rearrangement uses TRBV4-2 and TRBJ2-4; weak D call: TRBD1 (6 bases). The CDR3 loop spans 14 amino acids. V gave up 1 base and J gave up 8 bases, with 12 bases separating them. The V gene's germline CDR1 is LGHNA and CDR2 YNFKEQ. CDR3 DNA sequence: TGTGCCAGCAGCCAAGGTACAGGGCTGGACATTCAGTACTTC. It encodes CASSQGTGLDIQYF.

V and J are TRBV9 and TRBJ2-1; D not certain. The V end was cut by 0 bases, the J end by 0 bases, with 10 bases between. This CDR3 is built from 16 residues. Germline lookup yields CDR1 SGDLS and CDR2 YYNGEE. The CDR3 nucleotides are TGTGCCAGCAGCGTAGGTGGGCTTAGCTCCTACAATGAGCAGTTCTTC. The encoded protein is CASSVGGLSSYNEQFF.

This clone appeared once. J is TRBJ2-2 and V is TRBV6-5, with D maybe TRBD2 (5 bases). There are 15 residues in the CDR3. CDR1 and CDR2 from the germline V gene are MNHEY and SVGAGI. The germline V and J ends were trimmed by 2 bases and 7 bases, with 14 bases remaining between them. The CDR3 sequence is CASSYGSFRGGELFF. The CDR3 DNA reads as TGTGCCAGCAGTTACGGAAGTTTTCGGGGCGGGGAGCTGTTTTTT.

In nucleotides, the CDR3 is TGTGCCAGCAGCACTATAGCGGGAGGCCAAGAGACCCAGTACTTC. It is translated as CASSTIAGGQETQYF. This chain links TRBV9 with TRBJ2-5, with 10 nucleotides matching TRBD2. Germline-derived CDR1 and CDR2 are SGDLS and YYNGEE. The junction had 4 bases not matched to a gene; V was cut back by 4 bases and J by 1 base. CDR3 length: 15 residues.

A single count supports this clone. J is TRBJ1-4 and V is TRBV30; 8 nucleotides match TRBD1. Losses at the gene ends were 0 bases for V and 5 bases for J; bases not matched to a gene: 14. Germline lookup yields CDR1 GTSNPN and CDR2 SVGIG (reference sequence). CDR3 length: 18 residues. In nucleotides, the CDR3 is TGTGCCTGGAGTGTTCCCCCATACTCAGGGGGCCGGAATGAAAAACTGTTTTTT. Amino acid sequence: CAWSVPPYSGGRNEKLFF.

This clone was seen a handful of times. J is TRBJ1-6 and V is TRBV6-6; 7 bases match TRBD1. CDR3 length: 14 residues. Germline-derived CDR1 and CDR2 are MNHNY and SVGAGI (reference sequence). With V trimmed by 2 bases and J by 10 bases, 5 bases remained unmatched. CDR3 region: CASSYINRGSPLHF. CDR3 sequence (DNA): TGTGCCAGCAGTTACATAAACAGGGGCTCACCCCTCCACTTT.

V and J are TRBV14 and TRBJ2-2, with a weak D call TRBD2 (5 bases). Germline V lookup: CDR1 SGHDN, CDR2 FVKESK. The CDR3 is 14 amino acids. V was cut by 5 bases and J by 8 bases, with 15 bases left in between. DNA for the CDR3: TGTGCCAGCAGCTACCAAAGTTGGACTGGGGAGCTGTTTTTT. This gives the protein CASSYQSWTGELFF. Supplemented by reference TRBV14 and TRBJ2-2, the full variable domain reads EAGVTQFPSHSVIEKGQTVTLRCDPISGHDNLYWYRRVMGKEIKFLLHFVKESKQDESGMPNNRFLAERTGGTYSTLKVQPAELEDSGVYFCASSYQSWTGELFFGEGSRLTVL.

This clone has a handful of counts. V is TRBV4-1 and J is TRBJ1-3; possible D gene TRBD1, 6 bases. V lost 1 base and J 8 bases, leaving 15 bases between the germline ends. This CDR3 has 15 amino acids. Germline CDR1 is MGHRA and CDR2 is YSYEKL. The CDR3: CASSQVEQGWDTIYF. CDR3 nucleotides: TGCGCCAGCAGCCAAGTGGAACAGGGTTGGGACACCATATATTTT.

This clone was found once. The gene calls are TRBV5-1 and TRBJ1-4; TRBD1 matches at 7 bases. Germline V gives CDR1 SGHRS, CDR2 YFSETQ. V was clipped by 4 bases and J by 6 bases; unmatched bases: 6. CDR3 size: 14 residues. The CDR3 nucleotides read TGCGCCAGCAGCCGCAGGGGGAAGGATGAAAAACTGTTTTTT. This translates into CASSRRGKDEKLFF.

The V call is TRBV10-3, the J call TRBJ1-1, with TRBD1 matching over 9 bases. Germline values: CDR1 ENHRY, CDR2 SYGVKD. With V trimmed by 6 bases and J by 1 base, 9 bases remained unmatched. The CDR3 runs 16 residues. CDR3: CAIRGTGIGGNTEAFF. The CDR3 DNA reads as TGTGCCATCAGGGGGACAGGGATCGGCGGGAACACTGAAGCTTTCTTT.

The CDR3 bases are TGTGCCAGTAGTTCAGCGGGAGGGAGCACAGATACGCAGTATTTT. Translation gives CASSSAGGSTDTQYF. This chain connects TRBV19 to TRBJ2-3; 10 positions agree with TRBD2. CDR1 LNHDA and CDR2 SQIVND come from the germline V gene (reference sequence). With 5 bases clipped from V and 0 bases from J, the junction kept 2 bases outside the gene matches. CDR3 length: 15 residues.

J is TRBJ2-1 and V is TRBV19; D possibly corresponds to TRBD2 (6 bases). The CDR3 contains 15 residues. CDR1 is LNHDA, CDR2 SQIVND, per germline (reference sequence). Trimming shortened V by 5 bases and J by 0 bases, and 11 bases separated the two germline ends. The CDR3 region has the DNA TGTGCCAGTAGTGGGACTCTTCACTCCTACAATGAGCAGTTCTTC. As protein: CASSGTLHSYNEQFF.

The chain uses TRBV29-1 and TRBJ2-3; 9 bases are shared with TRBD2. Per the germline V gene, CDR1 is SQVTM and CDR2 is ANQGSEA. The J segment lost 2 bases and the V segment lost 6 bases, leaving 3 bases of the junction unmatched. This CDR3 has 13 residues. The CDR3 DNA is TGCAGCGTGACTAGCGGACCCACAGATACGCAGTATTTT. Its translation: CSVTSGPTDTQYF.

V gene TRBV5-4 combines with J gene TRBJ2-5; 8 bases match TRBD1. This CDR3 is built from 14 residues. With 4 bases clipped from V and 5 bases from J, the junction kept 7 bases outside the gene matches. Germline V CDR1 and CDR2: SGHNT, YYREEE (reference sequence). CDR3 coding DNA: TGTGCCAGCAGCCATACAGGGGGTGAGGAGACCCAGTACTTC. It encodes CASSHTGGEETQYF.

J is TRBJ1-5 and V is TRBV18; 9 bases agree with TRBD1. After removal of 4 bases from V and 7 bases from J, the junction contained 11 bases not matched to a gene. Looked up from germline, CDR1 is KGHSH and CDR2 is LQKENI. The CDR3 spans 16 residues. For the CDR3, the DNA is TGTGCCAGCTCACGGTCCCGGGACAGGGCCGGGCAGCCCCAGCATTTT. Amino acids: CASSRSRDRAGQPQHF.

This chain links TRBV5-8 with TRBJ2-3; 8 bases align to TRBD1. Germline V gene data show CDR1 as SGHTS and CDR2 as YDEGEE. V shed 4 bases, J shed 6 bases, and the junction held 7 bases outside the gene matches. CDR3 length: 14 amino acids. CDR3 in DNA: TGTGCCAGCAGCCCGGGACAGGCCCATGATACGCAGTATTTT. It specifies CASSPGQAHDTQYF.

V is TRBV20-1 and J is TRBJ1-2, with no clear D. The CDR3 has 11 residues. Trimming removed 2 bases at V and 8 bases at J, with 9 bases between. Germline V gene sequence: CDR1 DFQATT, CDR2 SNEGSKA (reference sequence). Written as DNA, the CDR3 is TGCAGTGCTAGATGGGCCGGCGGCTACACCTTC. Its protein is CSARWAGGYTF.

V is TRBV5-1 and J is TRBJ2-1, with 9 positions matching TRBD1. CDR3 length equals 16 residues. V gave up 5 bases and J gave up 6 bases; unmatched junction bases: 12. Germline V gene sequence: CDR1 SGHRS, CDR2 YFSETQ. As DNA, the CDR3 is TGCGCCAGCAGTTCCGCCCGCGGGACAGGGACCAATGAGCAGTTCTTC. Amino acids: CASSSARGTGTNEQFF.

The rearrangement uses TRBV4-2 and TRBJ1-4; D may be TRBD1 (5 bases). CDR3 length equals 14 residues. Germline V gene lookup returns CDR1 LGHNA and CDR2 YNFKEQ. V was shortened by 3 bases and J by 8 bases, with 13 bases between the two germline ends. CDR3 coding DNA: TGTGCCAGCAGCCAGAATGAAGGGGTAGAAAAACTGTTTTTT. Its protein is CASSQNEGVEKLFF.

This clone was seen just once. V is TRBV7-2 and J is TRBJ1-1, with 9 bases matching TRBD1. This CDR3 contains 15 residues. Germline V gene sequence: CDR1 SGHTA, CDR2 FQGNSA. Germline trimming cut 3 bases from V and 4 bases from J; bases unmatched to any gene: 6. The DNA for the CDR3 is TGTGCCAGCAGCTTGGGGACAGGGATGGCCACTGAAGCTTTCTTT. Its protein is CASSLGTGMATEAFF.

The chain employs TRBV7-2 and TRBJ2-7, with D maybe TRBD2 (5 bases). V dropped 1 base and J dropped 7 bases, with 11 bases sitting between them. The CDR3 length is 13 residues. The germline CDR1 and CDR2 sequences are SGHTA and FQGNSA. This CDR3 is CASSLEGGWEQYF. DNA for the CDR3: TGTGCCAGCAGCTTAGAAGGCGGGTGGGAGCAGTACTTC.

The V gene is TRBV6-5, the J gene TRBJ2-5; 7 bases agree with TRBD2. This CDR3 spans 13 amino acids. Trimming took 9 bases from V and 5 from J; bases not matched to a gene: 9. CDR1 is MNHEY and CDR2 is SVGAGI in the germline V gene. The CDR3 nucleotides are TGTGCCAGTCGGGCGGGAGACGGGGAGACCCAGTACTTC. It specifies CASRAGDGETQYF.

The chain combines TRBV12-3 or TRBV12-4 with TRBJ2-7; no reliable D call. This CDR3 has 13 residues. Trimming left V 6 bases short and J 6 bases short, with 15 bases between. CDR3 nucleotide sequence: TGTGCCAGCAGATCTAGTTCGGGTGGCGAGCAGTACTTC. Protein product: CASRSSSGGEQYF.

The V and J genes are TRBV19 and TRBJ1-1; 10 bases line up with TRBD1. The length of the CDR3 is 14 residues. The junction had 12 bases not matched to a gene; V was cut back by 10 bases and J by 7 bases. Germline V gene sequence: CDR1 LNHDA, CDR2 SQIVND (reference sequence). CDR3 sequence reads: CATSDRGRGVEAFF. DNA of the CDR3: TGTGCCACCTCAGACAGGGGGCGTGGGGTTGAAGCTTTCTTT.

This chain connects TRBV24-1 to TRBJ2-5; possible D gene TRBD1, 6 bases. The V end lost 5 bases, the J end lost 4 bases, and 7 bases lay between the germline ends. Germline CDR1 and CDR2: KGHDR and SFDVKD. The CDR3 covers 12 residues. The CDR3 bases are TGTGCCACCAGTGGGGGGCTAGAGACCCAGTACTTC. Protein sequence: CATSGGLETQYF.

CDR3: CASSGGTGTNEKLFF. As DNA, the CDR3 is TGTGCCAGCAGCGGAGGTACAGGAACTAATGAAAAACTGTTTTTT. This chain joins TRBV9 and TRBJ1-4; D possibly corresponds to TRBD1 (5 bases). Germline CDR1 SGDLS, CDR2 YYNGEE. The CDR3 has 15 amino acids. Trimming cost V 3 bases and J 1 base, with 10 bases left between them. Variable domain in full (rest from reference TRBV9 and TRBJ1-4): DSGVTQTPKHLITATGQRVTLRCSPRSGDLSVYWYQQSLDQGLQFLIQYYNGEERAKGNILERFSAQQFPDLHSELNLSSLELGDSALYFCASSGGTGTNEKLFFGSGTQLSVL.

This chain connects TRBV5-1 to TRBJ2-3, with TRBD1 matching 8 bases. After removal of 7 bases from V and 3 bases from J, the junction contained 7 bases not matched to a gene. There are 14 residues in the CDR3. Germline CDR1 reads SGHRS; CDR2 reads YFSETQ. CDR3 region: CASLLTGGTDTQYF. The CDR3 nucleotides read TGCGCCAGCCTTCTTACAGGGGGGACAGATACGCAGTATTTT.

The chain combines TRBV28 with TRBJ2-1, with D perhaps TRBD2 (5 bases). V was shortened by 7 bases and J by 6 bases, with 16 bases between the two germline ends. CDR1 and CDR2 (germline): MDHEN, SYDVKM. The CDR3 consists of 14 residues. Here the CDR3 DNA reads TGTGCCAGCATTCGTAGAGGGTTCGGCAATGAGCAGTTCTTC. Its translation is CASIRRGFGNEQFF.

This clone showed up just a few times. The rearrangement joins TRBV15 to TRBJ2-6; D is perhaps TRBD1 (5 bases). Trimming removed 0 bases from V and 0 bases from J, with 15 bases in between. This CDR3 contains 19 residues. The germline CDR1 and CDR2 sequences are LNHNV and YYDKDF (reference sequence). CDR3 in amino acids: CATSRDGAQDPSGANVLTF. CDR3 sequence (DNA): TGTGCCACCAGCAGAGATGGGGCCCAAGACCCCTCTGGGGCCAACGTCCTGACTTTC.

This chain uses TRBV27 with TRBJ1-5; tentatively, D is TRBD1 (5 bases). V shed 6 bases and J shed 0 bases, with 12 bases lying between them. This CDR3 region has 15 residues. The germline gives CDR1 MNHEY, CDR2 SMNVEV (reference sequence). CDR3 DNA sequence: TGTGCCAGCAGGTCGACAGACCCTAGCAATCAGCCCCAGCATTTT. It codes for CASRSTDPSNQPQHF.

The chain uses TRBV5-6 and TRBJ2-2; the match to TRBD2 covers 10 bases. V lost 4 bases, J lost 6 bases, and 12 bases stayed unmatched. Germline CDR1 reads SGHDT; CDR2 reads YYEEEE. CDR3 length equals 17 residues. CDR3 bases: TGTGCCAGCAGCCTGACAACTAGCGGGGCTTGGCCCGGGGAGCTGTTTTTT. Protein product: CASSLTTSGAWPGELFF. The full variable domain, completed using reference TRBV5-6 and TRBJ2-2, is DAGVTQSPTHLIKTRGQQVTLRCSPKSGHDTVSWYQQALGQGPQFIFQYYEEEERQRGNFPDRFSGHQFPNYSSELNVNALLLGDSALYLCASSLTTSGAWPGELFFGEGSRLTVL.

This chain joins TRBV7-3 and TRBJ1-2, with D unresolved. The CDR3 sequence is 21 residues long. The ends were cut back, 1 base at V and 1 base at J, with 28 bases in the middle. Germline V gene lookup returns CDR1 SGHTA and CDR2 FQGTGA. Here the CDR3 reads CASSLNGLFYNPNNDNYGYTF. Written as DNA, the CDR3 is TGTGCCAGCAGCTTAAATGGACTCTTTTATAACCCCAACAACGATAACTATGGCTACACCTTC.